This T cell receptor (beta chain) was obtained from a study of T cells expressing NK-cell markers. Study details: Repertoire data for TCR beta were derived from sorted T cells (CD3+CD56+NKG2C+, CD3+CD56+NKG2C- and CD3+CD56-NKG2C+).

General study points: These clonotypes, the leaders elsewhere, also led the CD3+CD56-NKG2C+ fraction in four donors. The contribution of dominant NKG2C+ clonotypes to CD8+ T cells in more than five donors was about 1.0-8%.

The CDR3 totals 15 residues. CDR1 and CDR2 from the germline V gene are DFQATT and SNEGSKA (reference sequence). About this clonotype: Its matching antigen is unknown.

UMI-tagged 5'RACE template switching yielded the TCR beta cDNA. Using the 5' RACE reads, TCRdb records one entry per CDR3 protein without DNA. The repertoire table contains about 260,000 distinct CDR3 sequences. This receptor was identified in a man younger than 35 in good health. Sequencing was carried out using blood T cells: a sorted CD56 or NKG2C T cell subset, CD4+ or CD8+ T cells, or bulk PBMC T cells (not recorded which). The chain employs TRBV20-1 and TRBJ1-1. The CDR3 here is CSARGTSIPNTEAFF.